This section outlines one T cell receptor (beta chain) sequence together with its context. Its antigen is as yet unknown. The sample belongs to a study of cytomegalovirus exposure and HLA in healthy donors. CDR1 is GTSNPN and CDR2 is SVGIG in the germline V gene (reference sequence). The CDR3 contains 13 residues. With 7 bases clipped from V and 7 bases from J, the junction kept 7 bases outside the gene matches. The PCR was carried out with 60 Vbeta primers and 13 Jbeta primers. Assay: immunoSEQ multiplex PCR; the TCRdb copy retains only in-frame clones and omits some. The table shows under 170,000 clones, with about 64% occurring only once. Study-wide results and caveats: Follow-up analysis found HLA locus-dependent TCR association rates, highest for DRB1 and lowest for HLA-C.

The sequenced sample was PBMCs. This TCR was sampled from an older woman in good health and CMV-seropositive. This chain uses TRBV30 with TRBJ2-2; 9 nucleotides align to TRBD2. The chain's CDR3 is CASIAGEYGELFF. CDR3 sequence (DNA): TGTGCCTCGATAGCGGGAGAATACGGGGAGCTGTTTTTT.